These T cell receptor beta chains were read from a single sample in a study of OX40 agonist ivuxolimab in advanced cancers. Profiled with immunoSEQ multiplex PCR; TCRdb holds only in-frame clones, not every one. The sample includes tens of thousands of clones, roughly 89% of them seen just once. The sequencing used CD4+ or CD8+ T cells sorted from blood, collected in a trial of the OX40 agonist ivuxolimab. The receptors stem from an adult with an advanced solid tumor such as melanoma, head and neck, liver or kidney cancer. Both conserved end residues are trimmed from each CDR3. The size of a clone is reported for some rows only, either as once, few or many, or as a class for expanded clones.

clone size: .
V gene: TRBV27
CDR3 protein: ASSLLGGHGYT

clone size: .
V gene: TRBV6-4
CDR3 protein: ASSPGQSYNEQF

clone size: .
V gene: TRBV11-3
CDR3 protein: ASSFMVNTEAF

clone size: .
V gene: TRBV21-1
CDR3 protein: ASSKTPGWAF

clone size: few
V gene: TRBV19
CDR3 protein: ASSRKTADTEAF

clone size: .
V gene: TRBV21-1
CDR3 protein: ASSLNRTRKCTDTQY

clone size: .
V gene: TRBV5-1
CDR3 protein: ASSLVSGRRGDTQY

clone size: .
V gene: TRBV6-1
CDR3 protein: ASSEPQVNYGYT

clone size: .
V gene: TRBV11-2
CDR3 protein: ASSFTSGVSSYEQY

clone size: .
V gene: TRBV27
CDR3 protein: ASTQGPSRSYNEQF

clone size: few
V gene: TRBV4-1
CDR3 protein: ASSQEWGPGYT

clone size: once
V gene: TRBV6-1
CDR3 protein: ASSGVRGQVDTQY

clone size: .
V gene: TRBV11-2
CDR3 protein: ASSLSTAHNSPLH

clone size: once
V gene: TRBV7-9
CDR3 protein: ASSLSGGLADEQY

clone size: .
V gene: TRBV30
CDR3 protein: AWSVPGTSVRNEQF

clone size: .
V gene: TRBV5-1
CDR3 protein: ASSLTGNTEAF

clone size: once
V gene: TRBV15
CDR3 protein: ATSRDRLSGNTIY

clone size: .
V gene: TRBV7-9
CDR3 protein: ASSLGQINTEAF

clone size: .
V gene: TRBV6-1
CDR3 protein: ASFLSFEQY

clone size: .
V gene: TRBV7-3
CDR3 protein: ASSLAAPTSGSSYEQY

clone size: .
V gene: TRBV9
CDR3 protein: ASTSGTSSYNEQF

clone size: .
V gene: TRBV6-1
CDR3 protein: ASSEFITTGSGETQY

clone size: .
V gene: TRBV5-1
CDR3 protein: ASRPGLGTGELF

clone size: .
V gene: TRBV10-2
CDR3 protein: ASWDRLGEKLF

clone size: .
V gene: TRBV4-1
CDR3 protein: ASSQDWGTVRDNEQF

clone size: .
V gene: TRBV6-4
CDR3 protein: ASSADSKNIQY

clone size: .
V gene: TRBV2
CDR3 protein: ASSQKETQY

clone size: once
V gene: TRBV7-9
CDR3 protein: ASSLGISGSLLAYNEQF

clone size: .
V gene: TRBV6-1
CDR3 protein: ASSQGQYGYT

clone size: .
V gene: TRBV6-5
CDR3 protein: ASSYSRNQPQH

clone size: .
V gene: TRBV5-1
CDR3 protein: ASSALLASGTDTQY

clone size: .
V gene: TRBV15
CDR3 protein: ATSIGTGGLSPLH

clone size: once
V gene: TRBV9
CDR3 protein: ASSGGLASDTQY

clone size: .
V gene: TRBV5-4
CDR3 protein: ASREDRGTRLYEQY

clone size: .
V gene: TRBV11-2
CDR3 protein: ASSSKNYYGYT

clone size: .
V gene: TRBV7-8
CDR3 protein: ASSLDYSTDTQY

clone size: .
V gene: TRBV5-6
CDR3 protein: ASSPFTGQGDIANEKLF

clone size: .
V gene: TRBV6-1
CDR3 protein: ASSLAEDTQY

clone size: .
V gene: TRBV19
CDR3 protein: ASSIIPSGEQY

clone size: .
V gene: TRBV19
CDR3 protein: ASSILGYSYNEQF